This T cell receptor (beta chain) derives from a study of T-cell reconstitution after alpha-beta-depleted transplantation in children. This clonotype was recorded a few times. TCRbeta library preparation incorporated unique molecular identifiers. TCRdb fed the PCR reads into MiXCR, producing one record per CDR3 protein. The sample holds roughly 300,000 distinct CDR3 sequences, 10% to 13% seen once. The CDR3 loop spans 16 amino acids. V shed 2 bases and J shed 0 bases, with 12 bases lying between them. Per germline, CDR1 SEHNR and CDR2 FQNEAQ (reference sequence). The TCR comes from a human donor who donated a stem cell graft to a child with acute lymphoblastic leukemia. Sequences were derived from PBMCs from the stem cell graft donor, sampled from the stem cell graft. The chain uses TRBV7-9 and TRBJ2-3; possible D gene TRBD2, 5 bases. CDR3: CASSLLGGPSTDTQYF. The DNA for the CDR3 is TGTGCCAGCAGCTTACTTGGCGGGCCGAGCACAGATACGCAGTATTTT.